Listed below are T cell receptor beta chains from one sample, sequenced in a study of blood T cell repertoires in COVID-19. Assay used: immunoSEQ multiplex PCR; TCRdb lists only in-frame clones, some missing. The sample has approximately 280,000 clones, around nine tenths seen once; the top ten hold roughly an eighth. Source material: peripheral blood. The receptors were sampled from a woman aged 55 to 70 with acute or convalescent COVID-19. CDR3s include the opening cysteine and the closing phenylalanine or tryptophan. Fields, in order: clone size, V gene, J gene, D gene, CDR3 DNA, CDR3 protein. The D gene is left open where the match is weak. Only part of the rows carry a size: once, few, many, or a class if the clone is expanded.

clone size: -; V gene: TRBV10-3; J gene: TRBJ1-1; D gene: -; CDR3 DNA: TGTGCCATCAGTGAGGGACAGACGAACACTGAAGCTTTCTTT; CDR3 protein: CAISEGQTNTEAFF
clone size: -; V gene: TRBV27; J gene: TRBJ1-1; D gene: -; CDR3 DNA: TGTGCCAGCAGTTTATCGTGGGCAGGGCGAGCTTTCTTT; CDR3 protein: CASSLSWAGRAFF
clone size: -; V gene: TRBV5-8; J gene: TRBJ1-1; D gene: -; CDR3 DNA: TGTGCCAGCAGCTTGGGGCCAGGGATGAACACTGAAGCTTTCTTT; CDR3 protein: CASSLGPGMNTEAFF
clone size: few; V gene: TRBV7-9; J gene: TRBJ2-7; D gene: TRBD1; CDR3 DNA: TGTGCCAGCAGCTCTCGAGCAGGGGGAGAGTACTACGAGCAGTACTTC; CDR3 protein: CASSSRAGGEYYEQYF
clone size: -; V gene: TRBV6-2/TRBV6-3; J gene: TRBJ2-3; D gene: TRBD2; CDR3 DNA: TGTGCCAGCAGTTATGGGAGGGCCTACTATAATGGAACGCAGTATTTT; CDR3 protein: CASSYGRAYYNGTQYF
clone size: -; V gene: TRBV6-5; J gene: TRBJ2-3; D gene: TRBD2; CDR3 DNA: TGTGCCAGCGGGGGGGGACCTTCCAGCACAGATACGCAGTATTTT; CDR3 protein: CASGGGPSSTDTQYF
clone size: -; V gene: TRBV7-2; J gene: TRBJ1-4; D gene: TRBD1; CDR3 DNA: TGTGCCAGCAGCCCAGGACAGGGGGACGAAAAACTGTTTTTT; CDR3 protein: CASSPGQGDEKLFF
clone size: -; V gene: TRBV30; J gene: TRBJ2-1; D gene: -; CDR3 DNA: TGTGCCTGGAGTGCAACTAGCTGGATCAATGAGCAGTTCTTC; CDR3 protein: CAWSATSWINEQFF
clone size: -; V gene: TRBV3-1/TRBV3-2; J gene: TRBJ1-5; D gene: -; CDR3 DNA: TGTGCCAGCAGCCAAGTCGGGGGGGTTCAGCCCCAGCATTTT; CDR3 protein: CASSQVGGVQPQHF
clone size: -; V gene: TRBV10-3; J gene: TRBJ2-5; D gene: -; CDR3 DNA: TGTGCCTCCCGGTCAGGGGGGAAAGAGACCCAGTACTTC; CDR3 protein: CASRSGGKETQYF
clone size: -; V gene: TRBV9; J gene: TRBJ2-7; D gene: TRBD2; CDR3 DNA: TGTGCCAGCAGCGCGGGACTAGCGGCCTACGAGCAGTACTTC; CDR3 protein: CASSAGLAAYEQYF
clone size: -; V gene: TRBV7-8; J gene: TRBJ2-2; D gene: -; CDR3 DNA: TGTGCCAGCAGGTCGGAGGGACCCGGGGAGCTGTTTTTT; CDR3 protein: CASRSEGPGELFF
clone size: -; V gene: TRBV7-2; J gene: TRBJ1-2; D gene: -; CDR3 DNA: TGTGCCAGCAGCTTAGGGACGGGAAGCTATGGCTACACCTTC; CDR3 protein: CASSLGTGSYGYTF
clone size: -; V gene: TRBV11-3; J gene: TRBJ2-5; D gene: -; CDR3 DNA: TGTGCCAGCAGCGTAACAGGGGGAGGGGAGACCCAGTACTTC; CDR3 protein: CASSVTGGGETQYF
clone size: -; V gene: TRBV2; J gene: TRBJ2-5; D gene: TRBD1; CDR3 DNA: TGTGCCAGCAACAGCCGGGACAGGGGGGTCCAAGAGACCCAGTACTTC; CDR3 protein: CASNSRDRGVQETQYF
clone size: once; V gene: TRBV6-1; J gene: TRBJ1-2; D gene: -; CDR3 DNA: TGTGCCAGCAGTGAGGGGGGGGGCGGCTATGGCTACACCTTC; CDR3 protein: CASSEGGGGYGYTF
clone size: -; V gene: TRBV5-4; J gene: TRBJ2-2; D gene: TRBD2; CDR3 DNA: TGTGCCAGCAGCGTCGGGACTAGTGTCCCCGGGGAGCTGTTTTTT; CDR3 protein: CASSVGTSVPGELFF
clone size: -; V gene: TRBV5-4; J gene: TRBJ2-2; D gene: TRBD1; CDR3 DNA: TGTGCCAGCAGCTCAAGGGACAGGGGCCCCCTACGGCCCGGGGAGCTGTTTTTT; CDR3 protein: CASSSRDRGPLRPGELFF
clone size: -; V gene: TRBV6-4; J gene: TRBJ2-3; D gene: -; CDR3 DNA: TGTGCCAGCAGTGACGGACTCACGACAGATACGCAGTATTTT; CDR3 protein: CASSDGLTTDTQYF
clone size: -; V gene: TRBV29-1; J gene: TRBJ1-1; D gene: -; CDR3 DNA: TGCAGCGTTTTAGTCCCCCCTGAAGCTTTCTTT; CDR3 protein: CSVLVPPEAFF
clone size: -; V gene: TRBV2; J gene: TRBJ1-2; D gene: TRBD1; CDR3 DNA: TGTGCCAGCGGGGGACAGGGGGCAAACTATGGCTACACCTTC; CDR3 protein: CASGGQGANYGYTF
clone size: -; V gene: TRBV7-2; J gene: TRBJ2-7; D gene: -; CDR3 DNA: TGTGCCAGCAGCCTAGGGGGGCCCCCATCCGAGCAGTACTTC; CDR3 protein: CASSLGGPPSEQYF
clone size: -; V gene: TRBV5-1; J gene: TRBJ2-5; D gene: TRBD2; CDR3 DNA: TGCGCCAGCCGGGGGGATGGAGAGACCCAGTACTTC; CDR3 protein: CASRGDGETQYF
clone size: -; V gene: TRBV27; J gene: TRBJ1-2; D gene: -; CDR3 DNA: TGTGCCAGCTTTACAGGAAGCTATGGCTACACCTTC; CDR3 protein: CASFTGSYGYTF
clone size: -; V gene: TRBV11-3; J gene: TRBJ2-3; D gene: -; CDR3 DNA: TGTGCCAGCAGCCCCCGGGAAGGGAGTAATGCTGGTACGCAGTATTTT; CDR3 protein: CASSPREGSNAGTQYF
clone size: -; V gene: TRBV14; J gene: TRBJ1-2; D gene: -; CDR3 DNA: TGTGCCAGCAGCCAACAGACAAACTATGGCTACACCTTC; CDR3 protein: CASSQQTNYGYTF
clone size: -; V gene: TRBV18; J gene: TRBJ2-6; D gene: TRBD2; CDR3 DNA: TGTGCCAGCTCGGGACTAGCGGGAGTTGGGGCCAACGTCCTGACTTTC; CDR3 protein: CASSGLAGVGANVLTF
clone size: few; V gene: TRBV9; J gene: TRBJ2-3; D gene: -; CDR3 DNA: TGTGCCAGCAGGGCTGGGGGCTGGGACACAGATACGCAGTATTTT; CDR3 protein: CASRAGGWDTDTQYF
clone size: -; V gene: TRBV28; J gene: TRBJ1-3; D gene: -; CDR3 DNA: TGTGCCAGCACCTCTTCCAGTGTCTCTGGAAACACCATATATTTT; CDR3 protein: CASTSSSVSGNTIYF
clone size: -; V gene: TRBV27; J gene: TRBJ1-2; D gene: -; CDR3 DNA: TGTGCCAGCAGGCACAGGGTTGAGGGCTATGGCTACACCTTC; CDR3 protein: CASRHRVEGYGYTF
clone size: -; V gene: TRBV7-8; J gene: TRBJ1-6; D gene: -; CDR3 DNA: TGTGCCAGCAGCCTCGGGCGGGGGGCCAATTCACCCCTCCACTTT; CDR3 protein: CASSLGRGANSPLHF
clone size: -; V gene: TRBV9; J gene: TRBJ1-2; D gene: -; CDR3 DNA: TGTGCCAGCAGCGTAGACTCTCAGGGGCTAAATGGCTACACCTTC; CDR3 protein: CASSVDSQGLNGYTF
clone size: -; V gene: TRBV18; J gene: TRBJ2-1; D gene: TRBD1; CDR3 DNA: TGTGCCAGCTCACCTCGACAGGGCGAAAGTGAGCAGTTCTTC; CDR3 protein: CASSPRQGESEQFF
clone size: -; V gene: TRBV28; J gene: TRBJ1-1; D gene: TRBD1; CDR3 DNA: TGTGCCAGCAGGGGACAGGTTATTGAAGCTTTCTTT; CDR3 protein: CASRGQVIEAFF
clone size: -; V gene: TRBV6-1; J gene: TRBJ2-7; D gene: TRBD1; CDR3 DNA: TGTGCCAGCAGTGAAGCGGCAGGGGGCAGGAACGAGCAGTACTTC; CDR3 protein: CASSEAAGGRNEQYF
clone size: -; V gene: TRBV10-3; J gene: TRBJ1-1; D gene: TRBD1; CDR3 DNA: TGTGCCATCAGAACCCCGGGACAGGGATTCACTGAAGCTTTCTTT; CDR3 protein: CAIRTPGQGFTEAFF
clone size: -; V gene: TRBV9; J gene: TRBJ2-5; D gene: -; CDR3 DNA: TGTGCCAGCAGTGGGAGCGGTCAAGAGACCCAGTACTTC; CDR3 protein: CASSGSGQETQYF
clone size: -; V gene: TRBV9; J gene: TRBJ2-5; D gene: TRBD1; CDR3 DNA: TGTGCCAGCAGCGTTTCGGACAGGTCTGGAGAGACCCAGTACTTC; CDR3 protein: CASSVSDRSGETQYF
clone size: -; V gene: TRBV7-2; J gene: TRBJ1-4; D gene: -; CDR3 DNA: TGTGCCAGCAGCCAATGGGAGGGAGCAACTAATGAAAAACTGTTTTTT; CDR3 protein: CASSQWEGATNEKLFF
clone size: once; V gene: TRBV5-4; J gene: TRBJ1-2; D gene: -; CDR3 DNA: TGTGCCAGCAGCTTGGCGGGGGAGTCCACCTATGGCTACACCTTC; CDR3 protein: CASSLAGESTYGYTF
clone size: -; V gene: TRBV30; J gene: TRBJ2-7; D gene: -; CDR3 DNA: TGTGCCTGGAGAAAGAAGGGGCAGGGGACCTCCTACGAGCAGTACTTC; CDR3 protein: CAWRKKGQGTSYEQYF
clone size: -; V gene: TRBV4-3; J gene: TRBJ2-7; D gene: TRBD1; CDR3 DNA: TGCGCCAGCAGCCGAGCGCACAGGGGGTCGTACGAGCAGTACTTC; CDR3 protein: CASSRAHRGSYEQYF
clone size: -; V gene: TRBV7-9; J gene: TRBJ2-2; D gene: TRBD2; CDR3 DNA: TGTGCCAGCAGCCCCCCCCGGGCGCGGGAGGTGGCCGGGGAGCTGTTTTTT; CDR3 protein: CASSPPRAREVAGELFF
clone size: -; V gene: TRBV5-1; J gene: TRBJ1-4; D gene: -; CDR3 DNA: TGCGCCAGCAGCGCGGGAAGCTCGGGAGAAAAACTGTTTTTT; CDR3 protein: CASSAGSSGEKLFF
clone size: -; V gene: TRBV27; J gene: TRBJ2-7; D gene: TRBD2; CDR3 DNA: TGTGCCAGCAGTTTATTTCGGCGGGAGAACCCCCACGAGCAGTACTTC; CDR3 protein: CASSLFRRENPHEQYF
clone size: -; V gene: TRBV5-1; J gene: TRBJ2-7; D gene: TRBD1; CDR3 DNA: TGCGCCAGCAGCTTGGATGGATATCAGGGGGCCGAAGAGCAGTACTTC; CDR3 protein: CASSLDGYQGAEEQYF
clone size: -; V gene: TRBV4-2; J gene: TRBJ1-5; D gene: -; CDR3 DNA: TGTGCCAGCAGCCAAGTCCACAGGGAAGAGGATATCGGCAATCAGCCCCAGCATTTT; CDR3 protein: CASSQVHREEDIGNQPQHF
clone size: -; V gene: TRBV27; J gene: TRBJ1-2; D gene: -; CDR3 DNA: TGTGCCAGCGGCCATAACTATGGCTACACCTTC; CDR3 protein: CASGHNYGYTF
clone size: -; V gene: TRBV2; J gene: TRBJ1-2; D gene: TRBD1; CDR3 DNA: TGTGCCAGCAGGGGGACAGTCTATGGCTACACCTTC; CDR3 protein: CASRGTVYGYTF
clone size: -; V gene: TRBV11-1; J gene: TRBJ1-1; D gene: TRBD1; CDR3 DNA: TGTGCCAGCAGCGGCTACAGGGGGAACACTGAAGCTTTCTTT; CDR3 protein: CASSGYRGNTEAFF
clone size: -; V gene: TRBV4-3; J gene: TRBJ1-2; D gene: -; CDR3 DNA: TGCGCCAGCAGCCAATGGTTGGGGGCCCCCGTTGGCTACACCTTC; CDR3 protein: CASSQWLGAPVGYTF
clone size: -; V gene: TRBV5-4; J gene: TRBJ2-7; D gene: TRBD2; CDR3 DNA: TGTGCCAGCAGCTCCCCGGGGAGGGGAGACTACGAGCAGTACTTC; CDR3 protein: CASSSPGRGDYEQYF